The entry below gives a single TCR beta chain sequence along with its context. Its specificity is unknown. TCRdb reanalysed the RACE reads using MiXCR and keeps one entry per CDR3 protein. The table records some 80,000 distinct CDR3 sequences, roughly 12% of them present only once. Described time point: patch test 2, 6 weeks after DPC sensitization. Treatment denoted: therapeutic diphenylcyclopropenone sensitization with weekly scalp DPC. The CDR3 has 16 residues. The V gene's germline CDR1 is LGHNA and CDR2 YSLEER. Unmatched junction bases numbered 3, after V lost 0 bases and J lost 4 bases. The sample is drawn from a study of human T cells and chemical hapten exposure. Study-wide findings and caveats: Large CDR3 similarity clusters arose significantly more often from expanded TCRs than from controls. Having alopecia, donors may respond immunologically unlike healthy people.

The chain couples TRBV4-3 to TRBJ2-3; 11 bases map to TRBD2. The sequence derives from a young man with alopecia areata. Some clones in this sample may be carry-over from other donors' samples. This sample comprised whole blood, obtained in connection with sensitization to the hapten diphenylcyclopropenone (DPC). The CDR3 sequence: CASSQDPGLAADTQYF. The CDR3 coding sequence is TGCGCCAGCAGCCAAGACCCGGGACTAGCGGCAGATACGCAGTATTTT.